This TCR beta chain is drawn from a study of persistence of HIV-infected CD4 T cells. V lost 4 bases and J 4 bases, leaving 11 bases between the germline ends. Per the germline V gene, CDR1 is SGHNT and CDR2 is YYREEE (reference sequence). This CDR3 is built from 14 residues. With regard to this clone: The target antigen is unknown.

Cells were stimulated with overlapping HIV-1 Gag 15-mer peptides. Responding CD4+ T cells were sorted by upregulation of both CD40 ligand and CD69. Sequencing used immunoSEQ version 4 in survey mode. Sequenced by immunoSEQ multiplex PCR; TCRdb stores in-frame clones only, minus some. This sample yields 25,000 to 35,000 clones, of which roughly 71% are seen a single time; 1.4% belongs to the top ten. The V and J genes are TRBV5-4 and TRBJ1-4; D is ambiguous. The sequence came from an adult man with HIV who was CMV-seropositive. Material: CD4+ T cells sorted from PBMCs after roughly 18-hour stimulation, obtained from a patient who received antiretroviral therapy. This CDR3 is CASSVRAVNEKLFF. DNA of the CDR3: TGTGCCAGCAGCGTCCGGGCCGTTAATGAAAAACTGTTTTTT.